This TCR beta chain was documented in a study of blood T cell repertoires in COVID-19 (dated by TCRdb to the early 2020s). Context from the whole study: Samples covering the acute and convalescent phases of COVID-19 were provided by collaborators in the United States, Italy and Spain. Where available, HLA class I and class II types were obtained from metadata supplied by the sample provider rather than from assay-based typing. Subjects who had been exposed to COVID-19, were actively infected with it, or had recovered from it provided the deeply sampled blood TCRbeta repertoires that made up the dataset. Sample metadata almost always included a de-identified subject ID, COVID-19 status, age in years and sex. The repertoires were made available in a free public database intended to serve as a resource for research on the immune response to SARS-CoV-2. Samples were obtained from the ongoing ImmuneRACE study (first 160 participants) and from roughly 1,300 subjects provided by 6 global collaborators. The prospective study material was composed of cDNA or gDNA derived from T cells, B-cell-depleted T cells, or PBMCs. Paper-wide results and their limitations: How much clinical and demographic metadata was included differed by source and by participant, and the metadata was provided uncurated.

The immunoSEQ Assay, a bias-controlled multiplex PCR, was used to amplify TCRbeta CDR3 regions from genomic DNA. The published analysis was carried out like this. Nucleated cell counts per sample were estimated from amplification of reference gene primers within the assay. To quantify the absolute abundance of each unique TCRbeta CDR3 rearrangement, sequence reads were collapsed and filtered. For each sample, productive Simpson clonality was calculated by taking the square root of Simpson's diversity index across productive rearrangements. TCRdb limited this immuneACCESS table to in-frame rearrangements with V and J called. A share of clones is missing; checked studies link under half to unresolved V genes, and the rest is unexplained. V and J calls and clone size are copied from that table; D and trimming were computed from the DNA. This sample is represented by approximately 50,000 clones; roughly nine tenths of them were singletons. The top ten hold under 4.5% of the sample.

Per the germline V gene, SGHVS is the CDR1 and FQNEAQ is the CDR2. From its cysteine to its phenylalanine, the CDR3 spans 14 amino acids. Only CDR3 DNA is held: 42 bases, read in frame from base 1. V ends up 2 bases short and J 10 bases short, with an unmatched junction base count of 9. Collaborating institutions collected whole blood in K2EDTA tubes following their own protocols. For TCRbeta analysis, collaborators shipped samples as frozen whole blood, isolated PBMCs, or DNA extracted from either of those sample types. As for this clone: Its antigen remains unidentified. It has no much larger one-base neighbor in the sample; base qualities were not kept.

The TCR sequence derives from a human donor in a cohort sampled during active COVID-19. The sample taken for sequencing was peripheral blood. This sequence uses TRBV7-8 and TRBJ1-2, with 8 junctional bases fitting TRBD1. CDR3 sequence: CASSLYRAQGAYTF. The DNA reads as follows: TGTGCCAGCAGCTTATACAGGGCCCAGGGGGCCTACACCTTC.